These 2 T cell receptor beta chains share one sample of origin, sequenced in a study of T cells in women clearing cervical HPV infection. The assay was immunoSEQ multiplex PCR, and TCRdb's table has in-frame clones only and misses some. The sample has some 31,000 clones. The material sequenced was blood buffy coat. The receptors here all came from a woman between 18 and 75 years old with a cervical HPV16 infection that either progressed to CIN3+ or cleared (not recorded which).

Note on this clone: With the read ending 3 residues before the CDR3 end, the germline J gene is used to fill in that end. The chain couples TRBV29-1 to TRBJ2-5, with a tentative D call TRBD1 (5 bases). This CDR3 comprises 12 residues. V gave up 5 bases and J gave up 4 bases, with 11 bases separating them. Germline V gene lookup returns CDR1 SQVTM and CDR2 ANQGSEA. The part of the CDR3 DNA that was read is TGCAGCGTTCAGGGATTTGTAGAGACC. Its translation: CSVQGFVET. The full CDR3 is CSVQGFVETQYF.

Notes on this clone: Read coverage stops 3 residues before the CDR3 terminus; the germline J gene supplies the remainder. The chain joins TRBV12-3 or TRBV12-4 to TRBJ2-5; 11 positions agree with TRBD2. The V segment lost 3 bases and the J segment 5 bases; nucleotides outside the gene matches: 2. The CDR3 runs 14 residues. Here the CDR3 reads CASSLTSGVETQYF. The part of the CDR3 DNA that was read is TGTGCCAGCAGTTTGACTAGCGGGGTGGAGACC.